A selection of T cell receptor beta chains follows, all from one sample in a study of beta chain features in type 1 diabetes. The data were produced by immunoSEQ multiplex PCR, yet TCRdb's version contains in-frame clones alone and is incomplete. Altogether approximately 150,000 clones are present, around 9% being singletons, with the ten largest covering approximately 0.7%. Sequenced sample: central memory CD4+ T cells from blood. Receptors were obtained from a man aged 25 to 40 with type 1 diabetes. The CDR3 runs from the conserved cysteine through the conserved F or W. The D gene is left open where the match is weak. Only some rows state a clone size, as once, few, many or a class for expanded clones.

size: few
J: TRBJ2-7
V: TRBV28
D: -
CDR3: CASSLAFEQYF
DNA: TGTGCCAGCAGTTTAGCGTTCGAGCAGTACTTC

size: few
J: TRBJ1-3
V: TRBV6-6
D: -
CDR3: CASSYPGDTIYF
DNA: TGTGCCAGCAGTTACCCGGGGGACACCATATATTTT

size: -
J: TRBJ1-2
V: TRBV11-2
D: -
CDR3: CASSLEYAANYGYTF
DNA: TGTGCCAGCAGCTTAGAATATGCAGCTAACTATGGCTACACCTTC

size: few
J: TRBJ2-2
V: TRBV7-3
D: -
CDR3: CASSPGGAANTGELFF
DNA: TGTGCCAGCAGCCCTGGGGGGGCAGCGAACACCGGGGAGCTGTTTTTT

size: few
J: TRBJ2-5
V: TRBV28
D: -
CDR3: CASSLRRGRKETQYF
DNA: TGTGCCAGCAGTTTACGTAGGGGTCGGAAAGAGACCCAGTACTTC

size: few
J: TRBJ2-6
V: TRBV5-6
D: TRBD1
CDR3: CASSPRRQGAGANVLTF
DNA: TGTGCCAGCAGCCCCCGTAGACAGGGGGCTGGGGCCAACGTCCTGACTTTC

size: -
J: TRBJ1-1
V: TRBV5-6
D: -
CDR3: CASNPRGRGAFF
DNA: TGTGCCAGCAACCCCCGGGGGAGGGGCGCTTTCTTT

size: few
J: TRBJ1-2
V: TRBV5-8
D: TRBD1
CDR3: CASSWDSVYGYTF
DNA: TGTGCCAGCAGCTGGGACAGTGTCTATGGCTACACCTTC

size: -
J: TRBJ2-3
V: TRBV7-2
D: -
CDR3: CASSLLGSSADTQYF
DNA: TGTGCCAGCAGTCTACTCGGCAGCAGCGCAGATACGCAGTATTTT

size: -
J: TRBJ2-1
V: TRBV29-1
D: TRBD1
CDR3: CSVRTGGSYNEQFF
DNA: TGCAGCGTCCGCACAGGGGGCTCCTACAATGAGCAGTTCTTC

size: few
J: TRBJ2-2
V: TRBV25-1
D: TRBD2
CDR3: CASTLTSGGLANTGELFF
DNA: TGTGCCAGCACCCTCACCAGCGGGGGGCTAGCGAACACCGGGGAGCTGTTTTTT

size: many
J: TRBJ1-1
V: TRBV7-9
D: -
CDR3: CASSLALAGSKTEAFF
DNA: TGTGCCAGCAGCTTAGCGCTGGCAGGTTCGAAGACTGAAGCTTTCTTT

size: few
J: TRBJ1-5
V: TRBV6-5
D: TRBD1
CDR3: CASSSGQGRNQPQHF
DNA: TGTGCCAGCAGCTCCGGACAGGGACGCAATCAGCCCCAGCATTTT

size: few
J: TRBJ2-1
V: TRBV5-1
D: TRBD2
CDR3: CASSSGGGYNEQFF
DNA: TGCGCCAGCAGCTCGGGGGGAGGCTACAATGAGCAGTTCTTC

size: few
J: TRBJ2-3
V: TRBV7-2
D: TRBD2
CDR3: CASSFTSGDTQYF
DNA: TGTGCCAGCAGCTTCACTAGCGGCGATACGCAGTATTTT

size: -
J: TRBJ2-7
V: TRBV18
D: TRBD2
CDR3: CASSPTSGGGEQYF
DNA: TGTGCCAGCTCACCAACTAGCGGGGGAGGGGAGCAGTACTTC

size: -
J: TRBJ2-4
V: TRBV18
D: TRBD1
CDR3: CASSPGQGKEGAKNIQYF
DNA: TGTGCCAGCTCCCCGGGACAGGGGAAAGAGGGGGCCAAAAACATTCAGTACTTC